One and the same sample provided the 29 T cell receptor beta chains below, sequenced in a study of OX40 agonist ivuxolimab in advanced cancers. The assay was immunoSEQ multiplex PCR, and TCRdb's table has in-frame clones only and misses some. The sample includes about 83,000 clones, approximately 79% seen only once; the top ten take roughly 1.8%. The source was CD4+ or CD8+ T cells sorted from blood, collected in a trial of the OX40 agonist ivuxolimab. The receptors come from an adult with an advanced solid tumor such as melanoma, head and neck, liver or kidney cancer.

V usage is TRBV30 and J usage is TRBJ1-4, with TRBD1 as a possible D gene (5 bases). Germline V lookup: CDR1 GTSNPN, CDR2 SVGIG (reference sequence). This CDR3 spans 15 amino acids. V dropped 7 bases and J dropped 3 bases, with 18 bases sitting between them. The CDR3 is CASRRGSWANEKLFF. CDR3 nucleotides: TGTGCCTCCAGACGGGGGTCTTGGGCTAATGAAAAACTGTTTTTT.

This chain connects TRBV6-1 to TRBJ1-5, with 7 bases aligning to TRBD1. Per the germline V gene, CDR1 is MNHNS and CDR2 is SASEGT. With 3 bases clipped from V and 5 bases from J, the junction kept 7 bases outside the gene matches. The CDR3 consists of 15 residues. In nucleotides, the CDR3 is TGTGCCAGCAGTGAGGACAGGCAGCGGGATCAGCCCCAGCATTTT. Translating it yields CASSEDRQRDQPQHF.

This chain joins TRBV27 and TRBJ1-1; 7 nucleotides line up with TRBD1. CDR3 size: 12 residues. In germline, CDR1 is MNHEY, CDR2 SMNVEV (reference sequence). With V trimmed by 4 bases and J by 5 bases, 1 base remained unmatched. The CDR3 coding sequence is TGTGCCAGCAGTTCCAGGGGGACTGAAGCTTTCTTT. It specifies CASSSRGTEAFF.

In its sample, this clone was seen many times. This chain links TRBV5-1 with TRBJ2-7; maybe TRBD1 (6 bases). CDR1 and CDR2 from the germline V gene are SGHRS and YFSETQ. The CDR3 sequence is 14 residues long. Trimming removed 4 bases at V and 2 bases at J, with 13 bases between. DNA for the CDR3: TGCGCCAGCAGCCTGGGACAAACCCCCTACGAGCAGTACTTC. Translation gives CASSLGQTPYEQYF. The variable domain in full, completed from reference TRBV5-1 and TRBJ2-7, reads KAGVTQTPRYLIKTRGQQVTLSCSPISGHRSVSWYQQTPGQGLQFLFEYFSETQRNKGNFPGRFSGRQFSNSRSEMNVSTLELGDSALYLCASSLGQTPYEQYFGPGTRLTVT.

The J gene is TRBJ1-4, the V gene TRBV5-4, with 10 nucleotides matching TRBD1. This CDR3 spans 16 amino acids. Looked up from germline, CDR1 is SGHNT and CDR2 is YYREEE (reference sequence). The J segment lost 4 bases and the V segment lost 6 bases, leaving 9 bases of the junction unmatched. The CDR3 sequence is CASTRDRGQVNEKLFF. In DNA, the CDR3 is TGTGCCAGCACCCGCGACAGGGGGCAAGTTAATGAAAAACTGTTTTTT.

The chain uses TRBV28 and TRBJ1-1; 8 bases fit TRBD1. In germline, CDR1 is MDHEN, CDR2 SYDVKM. V shed 5 bases, J shed 5 bases, and the junction held 1 base outside the gene matches. This CDR3 is built from 12 residues. Here the CDR3 DNA reads TGTGCCAGCAGTACAGGGGGGACTGAAGCTTTCTTT. It translates to CASSTGGTEAFF.

This clone appeared once. The chain is built from TRBV6-5 and TRBJ1-1; the match to TRBD1 covers 10 bases. Per the germline V gene, CDR1 is MNHEY and CDR2 is SVGAGI. Trimming cost V 2 bases and J 4 bases; bases outside gene matches: 7. CDR3 length: 16 amino acids. The CDR3 region is CASSYRDRGGGTEAFF. The CDR3, as DNA: TGTGCCAGCAGTTACAGGGACAGGGGTGGAGGCACTGAAGCTTTCTTT.

A single count supports this clone. The V gene is TRBV5-4, the J gene TRBJ1-2, with TRBD1 matching 7 bases. CDR3 length: 16 residues. Trimming took 0 bases from V and 1 from J; bases not matched to a gene: 6. Germline V lookup: CDR1 SGHNT, CDR2 YYREEE (reference sequence). CDR3 residues: CASSLAPGTVNYGYTF. CDR3 DNA: TGTGCCAGCAGCTTGGCCCCCGGGACAGTTAACTATGGCTACACCTTC. Using reference TRBV5-4 and TRBJ1-2 for the parts outside the CDR3, the full variable domain is ETGVTQSPTHLIKTRGQQVTLRCSSQSGHNTVSWYQQALGQGPQFIFQYYREEENGRGNFPPRFSGLQFPNYSSELNVNALELDDSALYLCASSLAPGTVNYGYTFGSGTRLTVV.

The CDR3 bases are TGTGCCAGCAGCGGGGCCGGGACAGATAGCAATCAGCCCCAGCATTTT. Its protein is CASSGAGTDSNQPQHF. This chain uses TRBV9 with TRBJ1-5; 7 bases line up with TRBD1. Germline CDR1 SGDLS, CDR2 YYNGEE. The CDR3 totals 16 residues. V shed 3 bases and J 0 bases; nucleotides not matched to a gene: 6.

This clone was seen a few times. The gene calls are TRBV6-1 and TRBJ1-5; no clear D gene. Trimming cost V 11 bases and J 3 bases, with 14 bases left between them. The CDR3 covers 13 residues. CDR1 and CDR2 from the germline V gene are MNHNS and SASEGT. In DNA form, the CDR3 reads TGTGCCGCCGGAGGAGCCTACAATCAGCCCCAGCATTTT. Its translation is CAAGGAYNQPQHF.

This chain connects TRBV7-2 to TRBJ2-5; TRBD2 aligns across 7 bases. CDR3 size: 14 residues. The junction had 3 bases not matched to a gene; V was cut back by 5 bases and J by 0 bases. Germline CDR1 is SGHTA and CDR2 is FQGNSA. CDR3 residues: CASSAGLHQETQYF. In DNA form, the CDR3 reads TGTGCCAGCAGCGCGGGACTACACCAAGAGACCCAGTACTTC. The full variable domain, in which reference TRBV7-2 and TRBJ2-5 provide the parts outside the CDR3, is GAGVSQSPSNKVTEKGKDVELRCDPISGHTALYWYRQSLGQGLEFLIYFQGNSAPDKSGLPSDRFSAERTGGSVSTLTIQRTQQEDSAVYLCASSAGLHQETQYFGPGTRLLVL.

In its sample, this clone was seen many times. This chain joins TRBV7-6 and TRBJ2-7; no firm D call. The V gene lost 1 base and the J gene lost 3 bases, with 10 bases spanning the gap. The CDR3 is 14 amino acids. From germline, CDR1 is SGHVS and CDR2 FNYEAQ. The CDR3 loop is CASSLGVLGYEQYF. CDR3 sequence (DNA): TGTGCCAGCAGCTTAGGTGTTCTGGGCTACGAGCAGTACTTC.

The genes are TRBV5-4 and TRBJ2-5, with TRBD2 matching over 12 bases. V shed 2 bases, J shed 1 base, and the junction held 0 bases outside the gene matches. This CDR3 has 15 residues. Per the germline V gene, CDR1 is SGHNT and CDR2 is YYREEE (reference sequence). CDR3 in amino acids: CASSLLAGGQETQYF. CDR3 nucleotide sequence: TGTGCCAGCAGCTTACTAGCGGGGGGCCAAGAGACCCAGTACTTC.

The CDR3 is CASSQDWVQDHQPQHF. The CDR3 bases are TGCGCCAGCAGCCAAGATTGGGTACAGGACCATCAGCCCCAGCATTTT. The rearrangement links TRBV4-1 to TRBJ1-5; D may be TRBD1 (5 bases). Deletions cut 0 bases from V and 5 bases from J, with 14 bases between. Germline CDR1 and CDR2: MGHRA and YSYEKL. The CDR3 contains 16 residues.

This clone is a singleton in its sample. The DNA of the CDR3 is TGTGCCAGCAGTTTAGAGACAGAACCAAACACTGAAGCTTTCTTT. This translates into CASSLETEPNTEAFF. This sequence joins TRBV6-1 and TRBJ1-1, with D maybe TRBD1 (5 bases). CDR1 is MNHNS and CDR2 is SASEGT in the germline V gene. V shed 5 bases and J shed 2 bases, with 15 bases lying between them. The CDR3 totals 15 residues.

Of note for this clone: Other DNA sequences from this sample encode an identical CDR3 as well. The rearrangement uses TRBV15 and TRBJ2-5; a possible D gene is TRBD2 (5 bases). Per the germline V gene, CDR1 is LNHNV and CDR2 is YYDKDF (reference sequence). V lost 1 base to trimming and J lost 2 bases, with 5 bases between them. The CDR3 loop spans 13 amino acids. CDR3 in DNA: TGTGCCACCAGCAGAGGAGGGCAAGAGACCCAGTACTTC. Translating gives CATSRGGQETQYF.

Within the sample, this clone is medium-sized (0.01 to 0.1%). One end of the junction fails to match germline, which may point to a read error. This chain links TRBV7-2 with TRBJ1-5, with D unresolved. This CDR3 comprises 15 residues. Germline V gives CDR1 SGHTA, CDR2 FQGNSA. The CDR3 here is CASSLERGLHQPQHF. The CDR3 region has the DNA TGTGCCAGCAGCTTAGAACGCGGACTGCATCAACCCCAGCATTTT.

This clone came up once. The chain joins TRBV5-1 to TRBJ2-3, with 11 bases that match TRBD2. After removal of 4 bases from V and 4 bases from J, the junction contained 8 bases not matched to a gene. Germline values: CDR1 SGHRS, CDR2 YFSETQ. There are 16 residues in the CDR3. The CDR3 bases are TGCGCCAGCAGCCCAGCTAGCGGGGGGATGGCAGATACGCAGTATTTT. Its protein is CASSPASGGMADTQYF.

The rearrangement uses TRBV6-1 and TRBJ1-3; unclear D gene. The CDR3 runs 15 residues. Trimming removed 3 bases from V and 0 bases from J, with 9 bases in between. Germline V CDR1 and CDR2: MNHNS, SASEGT. Written as DNA, the CDR3 is TGTGCCAGCAGTGATTGGTCGAGCTCTGGAAACACCATATATTTT. Translated, it gives CASSDWSSSGNTIYF.

The chain combines TRBV11-2 with TRBJ2-3; 10 nucleotides align to TRBD2. This CDR3 is 17 amino acids long. Losses at the gene ends were 2 bases for V and 0 bases for J; bases not matched to a gene: 5. Germline-derived CDR1 and CDR2 are SGHAT and FQNNGV. The DNA of the CDR3 is TGTGCCAGCAGCTTAATGATAGCGGGGGGTAGCACAGATACGCAGTATTTT. The encoded protein is CASSLMIAGGSTDTQYF.

The chain recombines TRBV19 with TRBJ1-5, with 7 bases identical to TRBD1. Per the germline V gene, CDR1 is LNHDA and CDR2 is SQIVND (reference sequence). Losses at the gene ends were 6 bases for V and 4 bases for J; bases not matched to a gene: 6. The CDR3 sequence is 14 residues long. CDR3 sequence reads: CASRGGTDNQPQHF. The CDR3 DNA reads as TGTGCCAGTAGGGGAGGGACAGATAATCAGCCCCAGCATTTT.

The chain is built from TRBV5-5 and TRBJ1-4; D gene unclear. In germline, CDR1 is SGHKS, CDR2 YYEKEE (reference sequence). The CDR3 contains 14 residues. Trimming stripped 0 bases from V and 5 bases from J, with 8 bases between. CDR3 sequence: CASSLVQHNEKLFF. The CDR3 DNA follows: TGTGCCAGCAGCTTGGTACAGCACAATGAAAAACTGTTTTTT.

As concerns this clone: The junction does not match germline at one end; this may be a read error. The chain couples TRBV5-8 to TRBJ1-4; no clear D gene. Germline V gene sequence: CDR1 SGHTS, CDR2 YDEGEE. The CDR3 has 14 amino acids. The CDR3 protein is CASSPSGINEKLFF. In nucleotides, the CDR3 is TGTGCCAGCAGCCCTTCCGGGATTAATGAAAAATTGTTTTTT.

The V gene is TRBV28, the J gene TRBJ1-5; D is unclear. The germline CDR1 and CDR2 sequences are MDHEN and SYDVKM. The V gene lost 5 bases and the J gene lost 7 bases, with 9 bases spanning the gap. The CDR3 runs to 12 residues. The CDR3 DNA sequence: TGTGCCAGCAGTACCCCCCCGCAGCCCCAGCATTTT. Amino acid sequence: CASSTPPQPQHF.

The chain joins TRBV7-3 to TRBJ1-1; a weak D match, TRBD1 (5 bases). CDR3 length: 13 residues. Trimming pared 8 bases from V and 4 bases from J, leaving 14 bases between. Germline CDR1 SGHTA, CDR2 FQGTGA. The CDR3 here is CASGLMGTTEAFF. CDR3 DNA sequence: TGTGCCAGCGGTTTAATGGGGACCACTGAAGCTTTCTTT.

V and J are TRBV27 and TRBJ1-5; D uncertain. The CDR3 covers 15 residues. CDR1 and CDR2 (germline): MNHEY, SMNVEV (reference sequence). Trimming left V 2 bases short and J 0 bases short, with 8 bases between. CDR3 coding DNA: TGTGCCAGCAGTTTAAACACCGATAGCAATCAGCCCCAGCATTTT. Protein: CASSLNTDSNQPQHF.

The rearrangement uses TRBV5-4 and TRBJ2-7, with D possibly being TRBD1 or TRBD2 (5 bases each). The CDR3 extends over 14 amino acids. Germline assignment: CDR1 SGHNT and CDR2 YYREEE (reference sequence). V lost 0 bases and J lost 1, with 8 bases in between. CDR3 amino acids: CASSLAGTSYEQYF. The CDR3 DNA follows: TGTGCCAGCAGCTTGGCGGGGACGTCCTACGAGCAGTACTTC.

This clone is classed as medium-sized (0.01 to 0.1%). V and J are TRBV19 and TRBJ2-1; tentative D call: TRBD1 (5 bases). CDR3 length: 15 residues. CDR1 is LNHDA and CDR2 is SQIVND in the germline V gene (reference sequence). Trimming stripped 2 bases from V and 7 bases from J, with 15 bases between. The CDR3 is CASSISVQGRNEQFF. The CDR3 coding sequence is TGTGCCAGTAGTATATCGGTGCAGGGTAGGAATGAGCAGTTCTTC.

The chain links TRBV7-2 to TRBJ2-4; no clear D. Germline values: CDR1 SGHTA, CDR2 FQGNSA. This CDR3 region has 14 residues. The ends were cut back, 1 base at V and 6 bases at J, with 10 bases in the middle. The CDR3 loop is CASSLGAARNIQYF. The CDR3 DNA reads TGTGCCAGCAGCTTAGGGGCAGCCCGAAACATTCAGTACTTC.